The source of this TCR beta chain is a study of T cells in Graves' hyperthyroidism and ophthalmopathy. Study-wide context: Before treatment of any kind, peripheral blood was taken at initial diagnosis.

TCR beta CDR3 regions were amplified from RNA transcripts. Using the HTBI primer set, a first-round RT-PCR was run on the TCR CDR3. MiXCR, run by TCRdb on the multiplex PCR reads, gives a single entry per CDR3 protein. In the table there are around 520,000 distinct CDR3 sequences, roughly a quarter of which are singletons. Overall study results and limits: Also found in blood were most expanded thyroid clonotypes above 0.001.

Germline CDR1 and CDR2: MNHNY and SVGAGI (reference sequence). The V end was cut by 2 bases, the J end by 0 bases, with 22 bases between. The CDR3 is 19 residues long. This clonotype was detected ten times or more. Its specificity is not known. The sample comprised blood. The receptor's source is a woman aged 25 to 45 with Graves' ophthalmopathy. This chain joins TRBV6-6 and TRBJ1-1; possibly TRBD1 for D (6 bases). CDR3 DNA: TGTGCCAGCAGTTACCGACAAGGCGACAGGCTTCCCATGAACACTGAAGCTTTCTTT. This gives the protein CASSYRQGDRLPMNTEAFF.